This T cell receptor beta chain was retrieved from a study of shared clonotypes between healthy human individuals. The study, taken as a whole, reports: Incomplete sequencing of sorted subsets was indicated by rarefaction despite large depth.

Losses at the gene ends were 0 bases for V and 0 bases for J; bases not matched to a gene: 12. The CDR3 has 21 amino acids. The germline V gene has CDR1 MNHEY and CDR2 SMNVEV (reference sequence). The table came from immunoSEQ multiplex PCR; TCRdb's copy has only in-frame clones and leaves some out. In the table there are roughly 2 million clones, approximately 94% of which are singletons. Concerning this clone itself: The antigen is not known.

The specimen sequenced was naive CD4+ T cells sorted from blood. The subset is: CD45RA+ positively selected. The clonotype comes from a man aged 18-30 years in good health. The rearrangement uses TRBV27 and TRBJ2-3, with 13 bases identical to TRBD2. The DNA for the CDR3 is TGTGCCAGCAGTTTATCCCCTCTGACTAGCGGGGGGCGACCTAGCACAGATACGCAGTATTTT. It codes for CASSLSPLTSGGRPSTDTQYF.